Listed below are T cell receptor beta chains from one sample, sequenced in a study of siplizumab effects on memory and regulatory T cells. Sequencing used immunoSEQ multiplex PCR; TCRdb keeps in-frame clones, though not all of them. This sample has more than 60,000 clones, with 90% to 98% found just once. The sample was naive CD8+ T cells sorted from blood. These receptors were collected from a human donor in good health. Both conserved end residues are part of each CDR3. Each record gives: J gene, D gene, V gene, clone size, CDR3 protein, CDR3 DNA. A D gene is named only where the DNA matches it firmly. Only part of the rows carry a size: once, few, many, or a class if the clone is expanded.

TRBJ1-1 NA TRBV10-1 NA CASSETPARGTEAFF TGCGCCAGCAGTGAGACCCCCGCACGAGGGACTGAAGCTTTCTTT
TRBJ2-1 TRBD2 TRBV4-1 NA CASSQVAGGNSYNEQFF TGCGCCAGCAGCCAGGTAGCGGGGGGTAACTCCTACAATGAGCAGTTCTTC
TRBJ1-4 NA TRBV27 once CASSSYPLRGPSATNEKLFF TGTGCCAGCAGTTCCTACCCCCTCAGGGGCCCCTCTGCAACTAATGAAAAACTGTTTTTT
TRBJ1-4 NA TRBV9 NA CASSPRQEGEKLFF TGTGCCAGCAGCCCTAGACAGGAGGGTGAAAAACTGTTTTTT
TRBJ2-7 TRBD1 TRBV27 NA CASSLDLGTGVSEQYF TGTGCCAGCAGTTTAGATTTGGGGACAGGGGTTAGCGAGCAGTACTTC
TRBJ2-7 TRBD1 TRBV7-3 NA CASSTGTGSYEQYF TGTGCCAGCAGCACCGGGACAGGATCCTACGAGCAGTACTTC
TRBJ2-2 TRBD2 TRBV5-4 NA CASTGSGDGELFF TGTGCCAGCACCGGTAGCGGGGACGGGGAGCTGTTTTTT
TRBJ2-7 NA TRBV7-9 once CASSTQTYEQYF TGTGCCAGCAGCACACAGACCTACGAGCAGTACTTC
TRBJ2-7 NA TRBV4-3 NA CASSQLGGTEQYF TGCGCCAGCAGCCAACTTGGGGGGACCGAGCAGTACTTC
TRBJ1-2 NA TRBV5-8 NA CASSLNGYTF TGTGCCAGCAGCTTGAATGGCTACACCTTC
TRBJ1-2 NA TRBV27 NA CASRAPGDLNYGYTF TGTGCCAGCAGAGCCCCAGGGGACCTTAACTATGGCTACACCTTC
TRBJ1-6 NA TRBV9 once CASSKDGNSPLHF TGTGCCAGCAGCAAAGACGGTAATTCACCCCTCCACTTT
TRBJ2-1 NA TRBV15 NA CATSREGAHSNEQFF TGTGCCACCAGCAGAGAAGGGGCCCATTCGAATGAGCAGTTCTTC
TRBJ1-2 NA TRBV12-5 NA CASGFGVLYGYTF TGTGCTAGTGGTTTTGGCGTATTATATGGCTACACCTTC
TRBJ2-7 NA TRBV4-1 NA CASSLLPQNYEQYF TGCGCCAGCAGCCTATTACCACAAAACTACGAGCAGTACTTC
TRBJ2-5 TRBD2 TRBV5-6 NA CASKLGGKTQYF TGTGCCAGCAAGTTGGGGGGGAAGACCCAGTACTTC
TRBJ1-2 NA TRBV7-9 NA CASSRGYGYTF TGTGCCAGCTCAAGAGGCTATGGCTACACCTTC
TRBJ1-2 NA TRBV5-1 NA CASTYDSNYGYTF TGCGCCAGCACTTATGACAGTAACTATGGCTACACCTTC
TRBJ1-1 TRBD1 TRBV29-1 NA CSVVGQGTAFF TGCAGCGTAGTAGGACAGGGGACGGCTTTCTTT
TRBJ1-6 NA TRBV11-2 NA CASSLDFGGVNSPLHF TGTGCCAGCAGCTTAGATTTCGGGGGAGTTAATTCACCCCTCCACTTT
TRBJ1-5 NA TRBV18 NA CASSSQGMRNQPQHF TGTGCCAGCTCGTCCCAGGGGATGCGCAATCAGCCCCAGCATTTT
TRBJ1-3 TRBD1 TRBV5-1 NA CASSSGQGVDTIYF TGCGCCAGCAGTTCGGGACAGGGGGTTGACACCATATATTTT
TRBJ2-1 NA TRBV4-1 NA CASSQDRNEQFF TGCGCCAGCAGCCAAGATCGTAATGAGCAGTTCTTC
TRBJ2-1 NA TRBV9 NA CASSDAPLSDEQFF TGTGCCAGCAGCGACGCCCCTCTCTCAGATGAGCAGTTCTTC
TRBJ1-2 NA TRBV9 NA CASSSLQGGDYGYTF TGTGCCAGCAGCTCCCTTCAAGGGGGGGACTATGGCTACACCTTC
TRBJ2-1 NA TRBV6-5 NA CASSSLGQSEQFF TGTGCCAGCAGTTCTCTGGGCCAGAGCGAGCAGTTCTTC